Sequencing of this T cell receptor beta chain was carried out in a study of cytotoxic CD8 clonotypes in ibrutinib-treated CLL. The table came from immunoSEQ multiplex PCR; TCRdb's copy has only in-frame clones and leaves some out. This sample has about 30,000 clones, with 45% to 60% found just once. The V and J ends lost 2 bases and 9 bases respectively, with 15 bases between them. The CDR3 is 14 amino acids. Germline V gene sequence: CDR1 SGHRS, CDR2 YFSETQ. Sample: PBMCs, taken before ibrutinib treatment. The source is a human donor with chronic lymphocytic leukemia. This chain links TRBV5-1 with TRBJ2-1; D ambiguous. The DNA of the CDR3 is TGCGCCAGCAGCTTTGAGTGGGCGCGAAGTGAGCAGTTCTTC. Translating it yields CASSFEWARSEQFF.